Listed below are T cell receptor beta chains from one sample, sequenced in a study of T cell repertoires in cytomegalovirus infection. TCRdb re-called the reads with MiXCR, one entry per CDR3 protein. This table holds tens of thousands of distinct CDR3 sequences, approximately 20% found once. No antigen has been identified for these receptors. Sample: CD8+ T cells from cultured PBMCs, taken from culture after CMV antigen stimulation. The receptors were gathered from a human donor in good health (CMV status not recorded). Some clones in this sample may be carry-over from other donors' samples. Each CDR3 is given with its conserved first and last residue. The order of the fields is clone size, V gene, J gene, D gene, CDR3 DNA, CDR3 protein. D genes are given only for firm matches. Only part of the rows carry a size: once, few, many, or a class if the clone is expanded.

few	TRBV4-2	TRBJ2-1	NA	TGTGCCAGCAGCCAAGTGGCAGCACCGAGCTCCTACAATGAGCAGTTCTTC	CASSQVAAPSSYNEQFF
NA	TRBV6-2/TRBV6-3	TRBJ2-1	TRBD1	TGTGCCAGCAGGCACCCGGGACAGGGGATTGGTGAGCAGTTCTTC	CASRHPGQGIGEQFF
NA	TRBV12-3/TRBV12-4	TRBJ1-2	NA	TGTGCCAGCAGTTTCAAGGTCAACTATGGCTACACCTTC	CASSFKVNYGYTF
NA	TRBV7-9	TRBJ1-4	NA	TGTGCCAGCAGCTATAGACAGGTTAATGAAAAACTGTTTTTT	CASSYRQVNEKLFF
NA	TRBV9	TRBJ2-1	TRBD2	TGTGCCAGCAGCGTAGATATAACGGGGGGGGGCAATGAGCAGTTCTTC	CASSVDITGGGNEQFF
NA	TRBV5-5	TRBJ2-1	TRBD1	TGTGCCAGCAGCTTGGATGGACAGGGGGCTGAATGGGCCTACAATGAGCAGTTCTTC	CASSLDGQGAEWAYNEQFF
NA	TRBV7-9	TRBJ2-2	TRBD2	TGTGCCAGCAGCCCCGGGGCTAGCGGGGGACCGAACACCGGGGAGCTGTTTTTT	CASSPGASGGPNTGELFF
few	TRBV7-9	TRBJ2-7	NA	TGTGCCAGCAGCTCTCCATCGGGCTACGAGCAGTACTTC	CASSSPSGYEQYF
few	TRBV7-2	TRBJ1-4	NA	TGTGCCAGCAGCTTGCAGGGTCGTAGTAATGAAAAACTGTTTTTT	CASSLQGRSNEKLFF
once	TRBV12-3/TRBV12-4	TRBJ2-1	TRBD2	TGTGCCAGTGGGACTAATTTGCCAAACAATGAGCAGTTCTTC	CASGTNLPNNEQFF
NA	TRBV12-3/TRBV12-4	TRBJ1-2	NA	TGTGCCAGCAGCCGATCGGAAGGGGACCTCTTAGATACTAACTATGGCTACACCTTC	CASSRSEGDLLDTNYGYTF
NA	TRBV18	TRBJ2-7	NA	TGTGCCAGCTCACCGACACGTGTCGGAGGGGACGAGCAGTACTTC	CASSPTRVGGDEQYF
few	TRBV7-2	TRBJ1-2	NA	TGTGCCAGCAGCTTAATCCCTCGGGCAGGGAACTATGGCTACACCTTC	CASSLIPRAGNYGYTF
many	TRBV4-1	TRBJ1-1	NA	TGCGCCAGCAGCCAAGGAAGAGGGTTATACACTGAAGCTTTCTTT	CASSQGRGLYTEAFF
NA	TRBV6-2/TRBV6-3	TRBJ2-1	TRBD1	TGTGCCAGCAGTTACTGGGACAGGGGGGCTAATGAGCAGTTCTTC	CASSYWDRGANEQFF
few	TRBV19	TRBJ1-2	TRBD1	TGTGCCAGTAGTACCGGGACAGGGTTCGGCTACACCTTC	CASSTGTGFGYTF
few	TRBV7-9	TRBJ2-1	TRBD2	TGTGCCAGCAGCTTAGAAACTAGCGGGAACTACAATGAGCAGTTCTTC	CASSLETSGNYNEQFF
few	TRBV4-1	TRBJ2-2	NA	TGCGCCAGCAGCCAAGATACAGGGAGCCCTAACACCGGGGAGCTGTTTTTT	CASSQDTGSPNTGELFF
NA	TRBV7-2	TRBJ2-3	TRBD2	TGTGCCAGCAGCCCTAGCGGGGGGCGAATAGATACGCAGTATTTT	CASSPSGGRIDTQYF
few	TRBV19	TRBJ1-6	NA	TGTGCCAGTAGTCCGTTCGATTCACCCCTCCACTTT	CASSPFDSPLHF
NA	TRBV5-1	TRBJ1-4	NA	TGCGCCAGCAGCTTGGTTCAGGGTGGGGAAAAACTGTTTTTT	CASSLVQGGEKLFF
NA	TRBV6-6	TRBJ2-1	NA	TGTGCCAGCAGTTACTTTTACAGCAATGAGCAGTTCTTC	CASSYFYSNEQFF
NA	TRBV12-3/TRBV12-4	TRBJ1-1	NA	TGTGCCAGCAGTTTCGGGGGATTCGCTGAAGCTTTCTTT	CASSFGGFAEAFF
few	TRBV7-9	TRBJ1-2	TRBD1	TGTGCCAGCAGCTTGGCCTACAGGGACACCCAGGGGGATGGCTACACCTTC	CASSLAYRDTQGDGYTF
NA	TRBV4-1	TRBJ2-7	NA	TGTGCCAGCAGCCAAGGGGCGACCTACGAGCAGTACTTC	CASSQGATYEQYF
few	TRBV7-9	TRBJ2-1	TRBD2	TGTGCCAGCAGCTTAGTGGGCTTAGCGGGGCCCTACAATGAGCAGTTCTTC	CASSLVGLAGPYNEQFF
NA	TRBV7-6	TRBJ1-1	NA	TGTGCCAGCAGCTTGGGTGGAAGAGGTGAAGCTTTCTTT	CASSLGGRGEAFF
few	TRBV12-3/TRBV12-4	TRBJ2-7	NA	TGTGCCAGCAGTCCACCGACCGGGACTTTCGACGAGCAGTACTTC	CASSPPTGTFDEQYF
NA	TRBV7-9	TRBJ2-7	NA	TGTGCCAGCAGCATTAGTGCCCCCTACGAGCAGTACTTC	CASSISAPYEQYF
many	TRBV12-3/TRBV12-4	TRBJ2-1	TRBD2	TGTGCCAGCAGTTCAATATTAGCGGGGGAGCAGTTCTTC	CASSSILAGEQFF
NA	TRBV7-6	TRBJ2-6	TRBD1	TGTGCCAGCAGCTTAGTTCAGGGGGACGCTGGGGCCAACGTCCTGACTTTC	CASSLVQGDAGANVLTF
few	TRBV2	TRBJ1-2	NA	TGTGCCAGCAGTGACGAGACAGTTGATAATGGCTACACCTTC	CASSDETVDNGYTF
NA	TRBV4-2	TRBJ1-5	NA	TGTGCCAGCAGCCAAGGGGGAGGGCAGCCCCAGCATTTT	CASSQGGGQPQHF
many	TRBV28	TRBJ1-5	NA	TGTGCCAGCATAACAGCTCAGGGCTATCAAGAGCCCCAGCATTTT	CASITAQGYQEPQHF
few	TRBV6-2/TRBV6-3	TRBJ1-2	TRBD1	TGTGCCAGCTCCTTGGACAGGGTCGCTAACTATGGCTACACCTTC	CASSLDRVANYGYTF
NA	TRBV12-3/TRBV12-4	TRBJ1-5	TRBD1	TGTGCCAGCAGTCCGGGACAGGGGTTACATCAGCCCCAGCATTTT	CASSPGQGLHQPQHF
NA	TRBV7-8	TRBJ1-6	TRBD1	TGTGCCAGCAGCCCTCCGGGGGACAGCGATAATTCACCCCTCCACTTT	CASSPPGDSDNSPLHF
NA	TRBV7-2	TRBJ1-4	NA	TGTGCCAGCAGAACAGGTGAAAAACTGTTTTTT	CASRTGEKLFF
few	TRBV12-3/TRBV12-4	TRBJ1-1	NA	TGTGCCAGCAGCCCTAGGGCGGGTTTCGATGGGATGTCGGACACTGAAGCTTTCTTT	CASSPRAGFDGMSDTEAFF
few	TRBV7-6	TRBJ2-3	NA	TGTGCCAGCAGCCGACTCACAGATACGCAGTATTTT	CASSRLTDTQYF
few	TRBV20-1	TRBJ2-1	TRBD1	TGCAGTGCTAGAGATCTTGACAGGGTTAAGTTCTTC	CSARDLDRVKFF
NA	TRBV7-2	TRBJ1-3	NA	TGTGCCAGCAGCTTAGTGGGAGGACGGAACTCAGACTCTGGAAACACCATATATTTT	CASSLVGGRNSDSGNTIYF
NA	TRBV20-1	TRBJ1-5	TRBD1	TGCAGTGCTCCCTCGGGGACAGCCAAAGGAGCGGGTGATCAGCCCCAGCATTTT	CSAPSGTAKGAGDQPQHF
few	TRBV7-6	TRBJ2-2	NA	TGTGCCAGCAGCTTAGACGGGGACACCGGGGAGCTGTTTTTT	CASSLDGDTGELFF
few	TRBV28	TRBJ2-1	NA	TGTGCCAGCAGCCTCGGACCCGCCAATGAGCAGTTCTTC	CASSLGPANEQFF
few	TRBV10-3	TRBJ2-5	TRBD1	TGTGCCATCAGTGGGACAGGGGGGTCCCCATTTCAAGAGACCCAGTACTTC	CAISGTGGSPFQETQYF
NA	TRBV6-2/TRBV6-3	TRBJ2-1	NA	TGTGCCAGCAGTTACTTTGGGGTCTACAATGAGCAGTTCTTC	CASSYFGVYNEQFF
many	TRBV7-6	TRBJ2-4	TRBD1	TGTGCCAGCAGCTTAGCGCTCGGGACAGCCCTAGCCAAAAACATTCAGTACTTC	CASSLALGTALAKNIQYF
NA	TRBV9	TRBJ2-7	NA	TGTGCCAGCAGCGGACGGACCTACGAGCAGTACTTC	CASSGRTYEQYF
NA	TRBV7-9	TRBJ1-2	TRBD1	TGTGCCAGCAGCTTAGCCGGGACAGGCCTTAACTATGGCTACACCTTC	CASSLAGTGLNYGYTF
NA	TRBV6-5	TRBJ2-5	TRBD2	TGTGCCAGCAGTTCCGCGGGACTAGCATGGGAGACCCAGTACTTC	CASSSAGLAWETQYF
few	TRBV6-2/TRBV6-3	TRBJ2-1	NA	TGTGCCAGCAGTTACTCCCGACAGGGAGGATCCAATGAGCAGTTCTTC	CASSYSRQGGSNEQFF
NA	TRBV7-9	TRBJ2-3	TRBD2	TGTGCCAGCAGCACCATGAGCGCGGGACTAGCGGATAGCACAGATACGCAGTATTTT	CASSTMSAGLADSTDTQYF
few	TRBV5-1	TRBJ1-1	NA	TGCGCCAGCAGCTTGCCAGGCCAGGGGACTGAAGCTTTCTTT	CASSLPGQGTEAFF
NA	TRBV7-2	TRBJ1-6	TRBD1	TGTGCCAGCAGCTTAGAGGGACAGAGCTCCTATAATTCACCCCTCCACTTT	CASSLEGQSSYNSPLHF
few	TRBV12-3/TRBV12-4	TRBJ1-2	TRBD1	TGTGCCAGCAGTCCCGAGGGGGCTCGTGGCTACACCTTC	CASSPEGARGYTF